The 11 T cell receptor beta chains in this list originate from one sample, sequenced in a study. TCRdb re-derived calls from the 5' RACE reads in MiXCR, one entry per CDR3 protein. The sample yields more than 45,000 distinct CDR3 sequences, about 28% seen once. Sequencing used tumor-infiltrating memory CD4+ T cells sorted from the breast tumor. Subset: memory CD4+ T cells, CD4+CD45RO+CD25-. These receptors all come from a female donor with breast cancer.

The table lists this clonotype with a few counts. This sequence joins TRBV5-6 and TRBJ1-1; possibly TRBD1 for D (6 bases). This CDR3 comprises 12 residues. Germline CDR1 and CDR2: SGHDT and YYEEEE. Trimming removed 5 bases at V and 8 bases at J, with 13 bases between. The CDR3 DNA is TGTGCCAGCAGGGGGGACACGGCCGAAGCTTTCTTT. Translation: CASRGDTAEAFF. The full variable domain, with the rest looked up from reference TRBV5-6 and TRBJ1-1, is DAGVTQSPTHLIKTRGQQVTLRCSPKSGHDTVSWYQQALGQGPQFIFQYYEEEERQRGNFPDRFSGHQFPNYSSELNVNALLLGDSALYLCASRGDTAEAFFGQGTRLTVV.

This clonotype was observed a handful of times. V is TRBV7-9 and J is TRBJ2-5; 8 bases map to TRBD1. The germline CDR1 and CDR2 sequences are SEHNR and FQNEAQ (reference sequence). Losses at the gene ends were 5 bases for V and 2 bases for J; bases not matched to a gene: 10. The CDR3 consists of 16 residues. The CDR3 DNA follows: TGTGCCAGCAGCCCCGGACAGGGTAGGCAACAAGAGACCCAGTACTTC. Translated: CASSPGQGRQQETQYF.

V usage is TRBV20-1 and J usage is TRBJ1-2; D is possibly TRBD1 (5 bases). This CDR3 is built from 13 residues. Per germline, CDR1 DFQATT and CDR2 SNEGSKA (reference sequence). V was trimmed by 6 bases and J by 3 bases, leaving 14 bases between them. The CDR3 coding sequence is TGCAGTGCCCCATATGGGGCCGACTATGGCTACACCTTC. Protein product: CSAPYGADYGYTF.

The chain links TRBV11-2 to TRBJ2-1; TRBD2 matches 10 bases. This CDR3 comprises 18 residues. After removal of 3 bases from V and 1 base from J, the junction contained 9 bases not matched to a gene. Germline V lookup: CDR1 SGHAT, CDR2 FQNNGV. The CDR3 protein is CASSFRLAGVGSYNEQFF. In nucleotides, the CDR3 is TGTGCCAGCAGCTTTAGGCTAGCGGGAGTGGGGTCCTACAATGAGCAGTTCTTC. Full variable domain (rest looked up from reference TRBV11-2 and TRBJ2-1): EAGVAQSPRYKIIEKRQSVAFWCNPISGHATLYWYQQILGQGPKLLIQFQNNGVVDDSQLPKDRFSAERLKGVDSTLKIQPAKLEDSAVYLCASSFRLAGVGSYNEQFFGPGTRLTVL.

J is TRBJ1-2 and V is TRBV25-1, with 7 bases that match TRBD1. The CDR3 totals 14 residues. The V gene end was trimmed by 6 bases and the J gene end by 2 bases; junction bases not matched to a gene: 6. CDR1 and CDR2 from the germline V gene are MGHDK and SYGVNS. For the CDR3, the DNA is TGTGCCAGCAGCTCCGGGACAGCGAACTATGGCTACACCTTC. Amino acid sequence: CASSSGTANYGYTF.

The rearrangement links TRBV20-1 to TRBJ1-2, with TRBD1 as a possible D gene (6 bases). Per the germline V gene, CDR1 is DFQATT and CDR2 is SNEGSKA (reference sequence). The CDR3 consists of 15 residues. The V and J ends lost 4 bases and 4 bases respectively, with 19 bases between them. CDR3: CSAILSPGASYGYTF. The CDR3 bases are TGCAGTGCTATATTAAGCCCGGGGGCTAGCTATGGCTACACCTTC.

Points on this clonotype: This likely comes from a read error, as the CDR3 has no conserved phenylalanine or tryptophan at its end. V is TRBV18 and J is TRBJ1-2; 9 bases agree with TRBD1. Germline values: CDR1 KGHSH, CDR2 LQKENI. V dropped 4 bases and J dropped 7; count of bases not matched to a gene: 10. The CDR3 contains 15 residues. The CDR3 DNA reads TGTGCCAGCTCACAATGGGACAGGGTTGGCGGTGGCTACACCTGC. It specifies CASSQWDRVGGGYTC.

The V gene is TRBV6-6, the J gene TRBJ1-2; TRBD1 matches at 9 bases. With V trimmed by 4 bases and J by 7 bases, 10 bases remained unmatched. In germline, CDR1 is MNHNY, CDR2 SVGAGI (reference sequence). The CDR3 consists of 15 residues. CDR3 region: CASSFTSGQGTGYTF. CDR3 sequence (DNA): TGTGCCAGCAGTTTTACTTCTGGACAGGGGACTGGCTACACCTTC.

This clonotype has a count of ten or more. V usage is TRBV29-1 and J usage is TRBJ2-3; D uncertain. Per the germline V gene, CDR1 is SQVTM and CDR2 is ANQGSEA. The CDR3 extends over 12 amino acids. The V and J ends lost 4 bases and 6 bases respectively, with 11 bases between them. In DNA form, the CDR3 reads TGCAGCGTTGGCCTGCCGGGTGATACGCAGTATTTT. Protein: CSVGLPGDTQYF.

Points on this clonotype: One base away lies a much larger clone, so this may be a sequencing read error. The chain carries TRBV20-1 and TRBJ2-5; 10 nucleotides line up with TRBD2. V was clipped by 2 bases and J by 6 bases; unmatched bases: 9. The germline CDR1 and CDR2 sequences are DFQATT and SNEGSKA (reference sequence). The CDR3 loop spans 15 amino acids. CDR3 sequence (DNA): TGCAGTGCTAGATCCGGACTAGCGGCGTCGAAGACCCAGTACTTC. It codes for CSARSGLAASKTQYF.

This clonotype came up a few times. The junction departs from germline at one end; a sequencing error may be responsible. The CDR3 here is CASRPLEVGDTQYF. Here the CDR3 DNA reads TGTGCTAGCAGACCGCTAGAGGTGGGAGATACGCAGTATTTT. The rearrangement uses TRBV7-9 and TRBJ2-3, with D unclear. The germline CDR1 and CDR2 sequences are SEHNR and FQNEAQ (reference sequence). CDR3 length: 14 residues.